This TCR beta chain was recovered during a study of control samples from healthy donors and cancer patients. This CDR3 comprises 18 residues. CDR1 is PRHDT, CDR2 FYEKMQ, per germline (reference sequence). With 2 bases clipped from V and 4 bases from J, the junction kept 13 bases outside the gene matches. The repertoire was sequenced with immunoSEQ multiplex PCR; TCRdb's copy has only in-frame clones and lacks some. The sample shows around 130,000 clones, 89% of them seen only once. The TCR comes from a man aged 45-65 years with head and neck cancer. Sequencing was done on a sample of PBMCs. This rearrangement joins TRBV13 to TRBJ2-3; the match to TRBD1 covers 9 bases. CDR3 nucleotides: TGTGCCAGCAGCTTAACACTAGGACGGGACAGGGTCGCAGATACGCAGTATTTT. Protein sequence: CASSLTLGRDRVADTQYF.